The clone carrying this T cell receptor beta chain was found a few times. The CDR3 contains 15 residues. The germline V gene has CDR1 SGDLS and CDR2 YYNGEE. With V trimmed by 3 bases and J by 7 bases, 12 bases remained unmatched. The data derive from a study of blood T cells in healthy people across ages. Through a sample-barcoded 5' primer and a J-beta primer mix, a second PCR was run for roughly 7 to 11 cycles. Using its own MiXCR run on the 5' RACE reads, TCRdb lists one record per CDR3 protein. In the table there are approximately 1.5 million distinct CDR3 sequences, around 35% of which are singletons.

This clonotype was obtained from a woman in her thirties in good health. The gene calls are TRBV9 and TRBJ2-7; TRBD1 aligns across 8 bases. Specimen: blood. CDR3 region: CASSARGQGITEQYF. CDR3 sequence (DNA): TGTGCCAGCAGCGCACGCGGACAGGGAATAACGGAGCAGTACTTC.